Below, 5 T cell receptor beta chains from the same sample are listed, as sequenced in a study of shared clonotypes between healthy human individuals. TCRdb's table, derived via immunoSEQ multiplex PCR, lists solely in-frame clones and lacks some. The table has under 1,100,000 clones, around four fifths seen once. Sequencing was performed on memory CD4+ T cells sorted from blood. Documented subset: CD45RA-negative fraction. The receptor source for this set is a man aged 18 to 29 in good health.

This clone occurred once. This chain links TRBV5-8 with TRBJ2-1, with TRBD1 matching 7 bases. J gave up 13 bases and V 0 bases, and 10 bases lay outside the gene matches. The germline CDR1 and CDR2 sequences are SGHTS and YDEGEE. CDR3 size: 14 residues. The CDR3 reads CASSLEANRDSQFF. The CDR3 coding sequence is TGTGCCAGCAGCTTGGAGGCGAATCGGGACAGCCAGTTCTTC.

The chain has TRBV27 and TRBJ2-7, with D possibly being TRBD2 (6 bases). With 0 bases removed from V and 5 bases from J, the gap between germline ends came to 11 bases. The CDR3 contains 14 residues. Germline lookup yields CDR1 MNHEY and CDR2 SMNVEV (reference sequence). As DNA, the CDR3 is TGTGCCAGCAGTTTATCAAGGGACTCGGACGAGCAGTACTTC. Translation gives CASSLSRDSDEQYF.

This chain uses TRBV19 with TRBJ1-5; 11 bases are shared with TRBD1. Germline V gives CDR1 LNHDA, CDR2 SQIVND (reference sequence). The CDR3 runs 16 residues. The J segment lost 4 bases and the V segment lost 7 bases, leaving 9 bases of the junction unmatched. CDR3 DNA sequence: TGTGCCAGTACATATACGGGGACAGGGGGTAATCAGCCCCAGCATTTT. This sequence encodes CASTYTGTGGNQPQHF.

The chain is built from TRBV7-2 and TRBJ2-1; TRBD2 matches at 8 bases. This CDR3 is 15 amino acids long. With 4 bases clipped from V and 9 bases from J, the junction kept 11 bases outside the gene matches. CDR1 and CDR2 (germline): SGHTA, FQGNSA. CDR3 in DNA: TGTGCCAGCAGCTACAGCGGGAGCGTTAATAGTGAGCAGTTCTTC. It yields the protein CASSYSGSVNSEQFF.

The J gene is TRBJ2-6, the V gene TRBV4-2; possibly TRBD1 or TRBD2 for D (5 bases each). The CDR3 has 17 amino acids. V dropped 4 bases and J dropped 1 base, with 14 bases sitting between them. Looked up from germline, CDR1 is LGHNA and CDR2 is YNFKEQ. The CDR3 region is CASSLEGPQSGANVLTF. The DNA of the CDR3 is TGTGCCAGCAGCCTAGAGGGGCCCCAATCTGGGGCCAACGTCCTGACTTTC.